The clone carrying this T cell receptor beta chain was counted between two and nine times. A second PCR, run for roughly 7 to 11 cycles, used a sample-barcoded 5' primer plus a J-beta primer mix. A single record per CDR3 protein comes from TCRdb applying MiXCR to the 5' RACE reads. Of about a million distinct CDR3 sequences listed, just over 50% are singletons. V was pared by 4 bases and J by 0 bases, with 10 bases between. The CDR3 spans 15 residues. Germline CDR1 is SGHDN and CDR2 is FVKESK. The data are from a study of blood T cells in healthy people across ages. Across the study: About one barcoded beta molecule per two T cells was the capture yield of template switching.

At least 5.5 micrograms of total RNA were extracted per sample. Sequencing was carried out using blood. The TCR comes from a woman aged 55-69 years in good health. The chain employs TRBV14 and TRBJ2-1, with a weak D call TRBD2 (6 bases). CDR3 coding DNA: TGTGCCAGCAGCCCAGCGGGCCCCTCCTACAATGAGCAGTTCTTC. This codes for CASSPAGPSYNEQFF.